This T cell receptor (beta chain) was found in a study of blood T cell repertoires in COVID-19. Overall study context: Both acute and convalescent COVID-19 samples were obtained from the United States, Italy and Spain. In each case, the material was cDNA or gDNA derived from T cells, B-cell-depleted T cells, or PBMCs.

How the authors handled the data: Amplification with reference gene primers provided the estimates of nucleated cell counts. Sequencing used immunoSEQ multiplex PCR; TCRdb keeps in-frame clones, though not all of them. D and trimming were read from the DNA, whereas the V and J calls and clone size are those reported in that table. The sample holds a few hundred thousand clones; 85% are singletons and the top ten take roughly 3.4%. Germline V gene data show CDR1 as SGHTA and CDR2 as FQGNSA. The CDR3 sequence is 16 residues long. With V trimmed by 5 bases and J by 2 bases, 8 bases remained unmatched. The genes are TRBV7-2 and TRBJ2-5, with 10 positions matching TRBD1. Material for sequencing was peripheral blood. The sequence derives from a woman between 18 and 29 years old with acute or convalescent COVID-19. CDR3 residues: CASSGLDRGGQETQYF. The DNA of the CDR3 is TGTGCCAGCAGCGGATTGGACAGGGGGGGACAAGAGACCCAGTACTTC.